This T cell receptor (beta chain) appears in the sequencing data of a study of shared clonotypes between healthy human individuals. Study summary: The plates for each donor numbered three CD4 naive, three CD4 memory, two CD8 naive and one CD8 memory. Study results and caveats: A reduction in generation probabilities was seen for non-shared clonotypes relative to those shared by all four donors.

Naive CD8 cells, CD45RO-negative and positively selected for CCR7, excluded terminally differentiated effector memory CD45RA+ cells. In the case of this clone: Antigen: not known.

Germline CDR1 and CDR2: SEHNR and FQNEAQ (reference sequence). V trimming: 5 bases; J trimming: 9 bases; junction bases outside the gene matches: 3. The CDR3 is 12 amino acids. Every subset's genomic DNA went evenly onto several immunoSEQ plates. Sorted-subset replicate PCR reactions were performed with about 210 ng DNA, corresponding to roughly 31,000 T cell genomes. The assay was immunoSEQ multiplex PCR, and TCRdb's table has in-frame clones only and misses some. This table holds some 630,000 clones, around 96% found once. The rearrangement uses TRBV7-9 and TRBJ1-5; 8 bases line up with TRBD1. This clonotype originated in a woman in her twenties or thirties in good health. Sequenced: naive CD8+ T cells sorted from blood. The CDR3 loop is CASSLDRGPQHF. CDR3 in DNA: TGTGCCAGCAGCCTCGACAGGGGGCCCCAGCATTTT. The complete variable domain, with remaining parts taken from reference TRBV7-9 and TRBJ1-5, reads DTGVSQNPRHKITKRGQNVTFRCDPISEHNRLYWYRQTLGQGPEFLTYFQNEAQLEKSRLLSDRFSAERPKGSFSTLEIQRTEQGDSAMYLCASSLDRGPQHFGDGTRLSIL.